The next 16 T cell receptor beta chains were all read from a single sample in a study of shared clonotypes between healthy human individuals. Sequencing used immunoSEQ multiplex PCR; TCRdb keeps in-frame clones, though not all of them. The data show over a million clones, with over 95% seen just once and roughly 1.2% held by the top ten. The specimen sequenced was naive CD4+ T cells sorted from blood. This sample's subset: CD45RA+ positively selected. Receptors were obtained from a man younger than 40 in good health.

The chain links TRBV7-2 to TRBJ2-7, with D unresolved. Trimming took 4 bases from V and 0 from J, leaving 10 bases between them. CDR1 and CDR2 (germline): SGHTA, FQGNSA. This CDR3 comprises 14 residues. The CDR3 DNA reads TGTGCCAGCAGCTCCGAAATTAACTCCTACGAGCAGTACTTC. Its protein product is CASSSEINSYEQYF.

The rearrangement links TRBV15 to TRBJ1-2; D not resolved. V was pared by 0 bases and J by 4 bases, with 9 bases between. The CDR3 has 14 residues. Germline CDR1 and CDR2: LNHNV and YYDKDF (reference sequence). CDR3 sequence (DNA): TGTGCCACCAGCAGAGATCCGGGGAGCTATGGCTACACCTTC. It translates to CATSRDPGSYGYTF. The full variable domain, its missing parts supplied by reference TRBV15 and TRBJ1-2, is DAMVIQNPRYQVTQFGKPVTLSCSQTLNHNVMYWYQQKSSQAPKLLFHYYDKDFNNEADTPDNFQSRRPNTSFCFLDIRSPGLGDTAMYLCATSRDPGSYGYTFGSGTRLTVV.

The chain joins TRBV28 to TRBJ1-4; possible D gene TRBD1, 6 bases. The CDR3 spans 16 residues. Per the germline V gene, CDR1 is MDHEN and CDR2 is SYDVKM. Trimming removed 5 bases at V and 8 bases at J, with 21 bases between. As DNA, the CDR3 is TGTGCCAGCAGTCCACCCCCTAGGGGGGGCAGAGAAAAACTGTTTTTT. It codes for CASSPPPRGGREKLFF.

The chain couples TRBV10-1 to TRBJ2-7; tentative D call: TRBD1 (5 bases). V lost 2 bases to trimming and J lost 2 bases, with 10 bases between them. This CDR3 region has 14 residues. Per the germline V gene, CDR1 is WNHNN and CDR2 is SYGVQD (reference sequence). CDR3 bases: TGCGCCAGCAGTGAGACAGGACGTACCTACGAGCAGTACTTC. Protein product: CASSETGRTYEQYF.

This chain links TRBV11-2 with TRBJ1-2; D possibly corresponds to TRBD1 (5 bases). Trimming removed 5 bases from V and 4 bases from J, with 14 bases in between. The CDR3 is 14 amino acids. Germline CDR1 SGHAT, CDR2 FQNNGV. Here the CDR3 DNA reads TGTGCCAGCAGCCCCGGAATGGGGGTCTATGGCTACACCTTC. It translates to CASSPGMGVYGYTF.

The chain uses TRBV2 and TRBJ2-4, with D perhaps assigned TRBD1 or TRBD2 (5 bases each). This CDR3 contains 17 residues. CDR1 and CDR2 (germline): SNHLY, FYNNEI. V was cut by 6 bases and J by 0 bases, with 18 bases left in between. CDR3 coding DNA: TGTGCCAGCAGGGGGGAAGCGGCCCCCGGAGCCAAAAACATTCAGTACTTC. Its translation is CASRGEAAPGAKNIQYF.

This chain links TRBV9 with TRBJ2-7; D remains ambiguous. CDR1 and CDR2 (germline): SGDLS, YYNGEE. The CDR3 covers 15 residues. Trimming left V 4 bases short and J 0 bases short, with 14 bases between. The CDR3 reads CASSQRPSPSYEQYF. The CDR3, as DNA: TGTGCCAGCAGCCAAAGGCCTAGTCCCTCCTACGAGCAGTACTTC.

The rearrangement links TRBV6-5 to TRBJ2-1; 9 bases map to TRBD2. The V gene's germline CDR1 is MNHEY and CDR2 SVGAGI. The J segment lost 7 bases and the V segment lost 4 bases, leaving 8 bases of the junction unmatched. This CDR3 is built from 15 residues. CDR3 region: CASSSLAGNRNEQFF. The DNA for the CDR3 is TGTGCCAGCAGTTCCCTAGCGGGAAATCGGAATGAGCAGTTCTTC.

This clone was detected only once. This chain connects TRBV5-1 to TRBJ2-1; a possible D gene is TRBD2 (6 bases). The CDR3 length is 15 residues. Trimming took off 5 bases at V and 3 bases at J, with 15 bases between the two ends. The germline gives CDR1 SGHRS, CDR2 YFSETQ. The CDR3 here is CASRPRDEYYNEQFF. CDR3 nucleotides: TGCGCCAGCAGACCGCGGGACGAATACTACAATGAGCAGTTCTTC.

This clone was observed once. The chain joins TRBV10-3 to TRBJ2-7; possible D gene TRBD2, 6 bases. Germline V gives CDR1 ENHRY, CDR2 SYGVKD. Between the trimmed V and J ends, which lost 4 bases and 7 bases, there was a span of 17 bases. The CDR3 is 14 residues long. The DNA for the CDR3 is TGTGCCATCAGTGGGATTGGGACTGAGGGGGAGCAGTACTTC. Protein: CAISGIGTEGEQYF.

The chain couples TRBV7-2 to TRBJ2-7, with 7 bases aligning to TRBD2. The CDR3 consists of 14 residues. The germline V gene has CDR1 SGHTA and CDR2 FQGNSA. V was clipped by 3 bases and J by 0 bases; unmatched bases: 2. The DNA for the CDR3 is TGTGCCAGCAGCTTCACGGGGGGCTCCTACGAGCAGTACTTC. Translating gives CASSFTGGSYEQYF.

The DNA for the CDR3 is TGCAGCGTTGGACACTTGGCGCCTCAAGAGACCCAGTACTTC. It is translated as CSVGHLAPQETQYF. The chain is built from TRBV29-1 and TRBJ2-5; D is ambiguous. This CDR3 region has 14 residues. CDR1 is SQVTM, CDR2 ANQGSEA, per germline. V was cut by 4 bases and J by 2 bases, with 14 bases left in between.

The rearrangement joins TRBV19 to TRBJ2-2, with 8 bases fitting TRBD1. The germline V gene encodes CDR1 LNHDA and CDR2 SQIVND (reference sequence). The CDR3 is 14 amino acids. V shed 4 bases, J shed 3 bases, and the junction held 1 base outside the gene matches. CDR3 sequence: CASSTTGDTGELFF. The CDR3 DNA reads as TGTGCCAGTAGTACGACAGGGGACACCGGGGAGCTGTTTTTT.

The chain couples TRBV28 to TRBJ2-7; a weak D match, TRBD2 (5 bases). The V gene lost 6 bases and the J gene lost 6 bases, with 12 bases spanning the gap. There are 12 residues in the CDR3. Germline values: CDR1 MDHEN, CDR2 SYDVKM. CDR3: CASSRLPGEQYF. The CDR3 bases are TGTGCCAGCAGCCGACTACCGGGCGAGCAGTACTTC.

The rearrangement joins TRBV28 to TRBJ2-7; no definite D call. Trimming cost V 3 bases and J 6 bases, with 15 bases left between them. CDR1 is MDHEN, CDR2 SYDVKM, per germline. The CDR3 totals 14 residues. The CDR3 DNA reads TGTGCCAGCAGTTTCCGGGCCGCGCGCGCCGAGCAGTACTTC. Amino acids: CASSFRAARAEQYF. The complete variable domain, with remaining parts taken from reference TRBV28 and TRBJ2-7, reads DVKVTQSSRYLVKRTGEKVFLECVQDMDHENMFWYRQDPGLGLRLIYFSYDVKMKEKGDIPEGYSVSREKKERFSLILESASTNQTSMYLCASSFRAARAEQYFGPGTRLTVT.

Concerning this clone: A read error may produce the germline difference seen at one junction end. This chain links TRBV7-7 with TRBJ2-1; TRBD2 matches 7 bases. Germline V lookup: CDR1 SSHAT, CDR2 FNYEAQ (reference sequence). The CDR3 has 13 residues. CDR3 nucleotide sequence: TGTGCTAGCAGCTTAGAGGTCGGGGGGAAGCAGTTCTTC. Its translation is CASSLEVGGKQFF.